This T cell receptor (beta chain) derives from a study of shared clonotypes between healthy human individuals (dated by TCRdb to 2018 to 2021). Background for the entire study: The cohort included three men and two women between 18 and 49 years of age. The study deeply sequenced blood TCR repertoires of about 5 healthy adults to estimate repertoire size and the extent of clonotype sharing between individuals. For each donor, CD4 naive and CD4 memory were each given three plates, CD8 naive was given two plates, and CD8 memory was given one plate. To increase sequencing depth and limit assay-specific biases, TCR repertoire library preparation and sequencing were carried out by different laboratories using diverse techniques. Each donor's leukapheresis produced roughly between roughly 0.94 and 9.5 billion PBMCs.

Of note for this clone: The antigen it recognizes is unknown. No much larger clonotype is one base removed from it; base qualities were not supplied.

Donors were healthy HIV-negative adults with no recently reported acute infections or vaccinations. Only Caucasian adults living in Nashville, Tennessee, USA were represented among the donors. CD4+ T cells were enriched by magnetic negative selection, after which naive cells were positively selected on CD45RA and the negative fraction was taken as the memory subset. Blood was obtained by leukapheresis, after which PBMCs were separated by Ficoll-Histopaque density gradient centrifugation and cryopreserved in liquid nitrogen vapor phase. Analytical flow cytometry was used to check the purity and quantity of each magnetically sorted T cell population. Genomic DNA was isolated from each sorted fraction and quantified by UV absorbance on a Nanodrop 2000c. Overall study outcomes, separate from this receptor: Rarefaction of sorted-subset datasets indicated incomplete sequencing despite the large sequencing depth. Around 5% of naive CD4, 3.5% of naive CD8, around 2.3% of memory CD4, and 0.35% to 0.5% of memory CD8 clonotypes were shared across four donors. Pairwise subsampling led to the expectation that sequencing depth would affect the degree of clonotype sharing among donors. Compared with non-shared clonotypes, clonotypes shared by all four sorted-subset donors had higher generation probabilities. Sampling was restricted to blood, and TCR repertoires in tissue are likely to differ from TCR repertoires in blood. Because the study included only a small number of donors, the genetic and exposure-history diversity represented was limited. Naive subsets generally had larger estimated clonotype richness than memory subsets did.

TCR CDR3 regions were amplified from genomic DNA by multiplex PCR using the deep immunoSEQ assay. Extracted genomic DNA from each cell subset was distributed evenly across all wells of several immunoSEQ 96-well plates, and each plate was treated as a replicate. For sorted subsets, each replicate PCR was loaded with roughly 200 ng genomic DNA, equivalent to roughly 30,000 T cell genomes. Purified libraries were measured with a Qubit 3.0 fluorometer, size-checked on a Bioanalyzer 2100, and measured again with the KAPA Library Quantification kit. Each immunoSEQ 96-well plate was sequenced on its own single-read 150-cycle Illumina NextSeq 550 flow cell. For the original study's pipeline: Because the immunoSEQ output included only junctional sequences and no quality scores, the filtering could not be the same as the filtering used for full-length reads. Sequences were annotated with PyIR, a Python wrapper for IgBLAST v1.9, using IMGT germline references to assign V/J genes and CDR3. Reads were filtered out if the reads had weak V/J assignments (E-value above 1e-6), no CDR3, stop codons, out-of-frame junctions, or ambiguous translated residues. V3J clonotypes were defined by identical inferred V gene, J gene, and CDR3 amino acid sequence. The percentage overlap between two repertoires was calculated by dividing the number of shared unique clonotypes by the size of the smaller repertoire. Repertoire richness was assessed with RTK rarefaction, the Chao1 estimator, and Recon v2.1 estimates of unobserved clonotypes. Generation probabilities were computed with OLGA for all TCRbeta clonotypes obtained by the gDNA method from a few donors. The table was pulled from immuneACCESS by TCRdb, which kept in-frame rearrangements only. Such tables lose some clones; where checked, under half of the loss comes from unresolved V genes, and the rest has no known cause. V, J and clone size are taken as reported in that table, and D and trimming were inferred from the DNA itself. The sample table contains some 500,000 clones; only one count was recorded for 95% to 96% of them. Jointly, the top ten make up about 0.064% of the sample.

Input material: naive CD4+ T cells sorted from blood. The cell subset or site label corresponds to: CD45RA+ positively selected. This sequence originates from a woman aged 30 to 39 in good health.

The CDR3 protein is CASSPGLADTDTQYF. The nucleotides are TGTGCCAGCAGCCCGGGACTAGCGGACACAGATACGCAGTATTTT. The chain is made from TRBV11-2 and TRBJ2-3; 11 middle bases align to TRBD2. CDR1 is given as SGHAT and CDR2 as FQNNGV, both from the germline V gene. Trimmed from V: 5 bases; trimmed from J: 2 bases; junction bases lacking a gene match: 3. Taken from cysteine to phenylalanine, the CDR3 has 15 residues. Just CDR3 DNA is preserved here, 45 bases in frame from base 1.